The clone carrying this TCR beta chain has only a few counts. The sample originates from a study of cytotoxic CD8 clonotypes in ibrutinib-treated CLL. The overall study: Patients: around 11 relapsed/refractory, under 16 treatment-naive, roughly 18 IGHV unmutated. With a range of 6 to 36, the median treatment time before response samples were taken was approximately 12 months.

Germline CDR1 and CDR2: MGHRA and YSYEKL. J lost 4 bases, V lost 4 bases, and 8 bases had no gene match. The CDR3 loop spans 17 amino acids. Frozen PBMC stocks contributed 2 to 2.5 micrograms of genomic DNA to the TCR beta libraries. Assay used: immunoSEQ multiplex PCR; TCRdb lists only in-frame clones, some missing. Of more than 8,500 clones detected, approximately 60% appear once; the ten largest clones hold about 20%. Sequenced here: PBMCs, sampled before ibrutinib treatment. The chain carries TRBV4-1 and TRBJ2-2, with 11 bases aligning to TRBD2. The TCR comes from a human donor with chronic lymphocytic leukemia. The DNA of the CDR3 is TGCGCCAGCAGCCGGATTAGCGGGGGGGCCGGCACCGGGGAGCTGTTTTTT. Protein product: CASSRISGGAGTGELFF.